The 27 T cell receptor beta chains below were found in one sample sequenced in a study of blood T cell repertoires in COVID-19. Generated by immunoSEQ multiplex PCR, the TCRdb table keeps only in-frame clones and is missing some. The table includes about 120,000 clones, roughly 69% detected once. The sample taken for sequencing was peripheral blood. The receptors derive from a woman aged 70-85 years with acute or convalescent COVID-19.

This clone occurred many times. The chain recombines TRBV19 with TRBJ1-5; D call uncertain. There are 15 residues in the CDR3. The germline V gene encodes CDR1 LNHDA and CDR2 SQIVND (reference sequence). Trimming removed 0 bases at V and 3 bases at J, with 9 bases between. DNA of the CDR3: TGTGCCAGTAGTATAGATTACAGCAACAATCAGCCCCAGCATTTT. It yields the protein CASSIDYSNNQPQHF.

This sequence joins TRBV18 and TRBJ1-4; D gene uncertain. The V end was cut by 0 bases, the J end by 8 bases, with 13 bases between. From germline, CDR1 is KGHSH and CDR2 LQKENI. CDR3 length: 15 amino acids. The CDR3 nucleotides are TGTGCCAGCTCACCACCGATGGGGTCGGGGGAAAAACTGTTTTTT. Protein: CASSPPMGSGEKLFF. Based on the CDR3 plus reference TRBV18 and TRBJ1-4, the full variable domain is NAGVMQNPRHLVRRRGQEARLRCSPMKGHSHVYWYRQLPEEGLKFMVYLQKENIIDESGMPKERFSAEFPKEGPSILRIQQVVRGDSAAYFCASSPPMGSGEKLFFGSGTQLSVL.

This clone appeared many times. The V and J genes are TRBV9 and TRBJ1-1; D perhaps matches TRBD1 (5 bases). CDR1 is SGDLS and CDR2 is YYNGEE in the germline V gene. The CDR3 is 15 amino acids. Trimming removed 3 bases from V and 6 bases from J, with 18 bases in between. CDR3 nucleotide sequence: TGTGCCAGCAGCGAACGGGGGATAAGTAGCTCTGAAGCTTTCTTT. The encoded protein is CASSERGISSSEAFF. Looking up the rest from reference TRBV9 and TRBJ1-1 gives the full variable domain: DSGVTQTPKHLITATGQRVTLRCSPRSGDLSVYWYQQSLDQGLQFLIQYYNGEERAKGNILERFSAQQFPDLHSELNLSSLELGDSALYFCASSERGISSSEAFFGQGTRLTVV.

This clone was seen a handful of times. J is TRBJ1-1 and V is TRBV27; 7 nucleotides agree with TRBD1. With 5 bases clipped from V and 0 bases from J, the junction kept 12 bases outside the gene matches. Germline V gene data show CDR1 as MNHEY and CDR2 as SMNVEV (reference sequence). This CDR3 spans 17 amino acids. In DNA form, the CDR3 reads TGTGCCAGCAGTCCCCACGGAGGACAGGAACTGAACACTGAAGCTTTCTTT. This translates into CASSPHGGQELNTEAFF.

This clone was counted a few times. V gene TRBV19 combines with J gene TRBJ2-1, with D possibly being TRBD1 (5 bases). Trimming shortened V by 10 bases and J by 6 bases, and 13 bases separated the two germline ends. Germline CDR1 LNHDA, CDR2 SQIVND (reference sequence). The CDR3 extends over 12 amino acids. The CDR3, as DNA: TGTGCCACGATGACAGTCTTCAATGAGCAGTTCTTC. Translation: CATMTVFNEQFF.

The rearrangement uses TRBV18 and TRBJ1-2; D ambiguous. Deletions cut 3 bases from V and 6 bases from J, with 20 bases between. Per the germline V gene, CDR1 is KGHSH and CDR2 is LQKENI. This CDR3 comprises 16 residues. CDR3 sequence (DNA): TGTGCCAGCTCACCCGACCTTTTCGCACACAGTGATGGCTACACCTTC. This gives the protein CASSPDLFAHSDGYTF.

This clone has a count of ten or more. The V call is TRBV5-1, the J call TRBJ2-5; 11 bases match TRBD2. The CDR3 runs 16 residues. Germline V CDR1 and CDR2: SGHRS, YFSETQ. Trimming took 1 base from V and 5 from J; bases not matched to a gene: 7. The CDR3 loop reads CASSLMLAGGLETQYF. DNA for the CDR3: TGCGCCAGCAGCTTGATGCTAGCGGGAGGCCTGGAGACCCAGTACTTC.

This clone appeared a few times. CDR3 DNA sequence: TGTGCCAGCAGTTGGGGGGACAATCAGCCCCAGCATTTT. The encoded protein is CASSWGDNQPQHF. The chain has TRBV6-5 and TRBJ1-5, with D possibly TRBD1 on 5 matching bases. The V end lost 4 bases, the J end lost 3 bases, and 7 bases lay between the germline ends. The CDR3 runs to 13 residues. The V gene's germline CDR1 is MNHEY and CDR2 SVGAGI.

The gene calls are TRBV5-1 and TRBJ1-2; D gene ambiguous. V lost 0 bases and J lost 0, with 6 bases in between. Germline-derived CDR1 and CDR2 are SGHRS and YFSETQ. The CDR3 contains 14 residues. CDR3 nucleotides: TGCGCCAGCAGCTTGGCACTAGCTAACTATGGCTACACCTTC. Residues: CASSLALANYGYTF. The entire variable domain, with the rest obtained from reference TRBV5-1 and TRBJ1-2, is as follows: KAGVTQTPRYLIKTRGQQVTLSCSPISGHRSVSWYQQTPGQGLQFLFEYFSETQRNKGNFPGRFSGRQFSNSRSEMNVSTLELGDSALYLCASSLALANYGYTFGSGTRLTVV.

V gene TRBV20-1 combines with J gene TRBJ1-2; tentative D call: TRBD1 (5 bases). The germline V gene encodes CDR1 DFQATT and CDR2 SNEGSKA (reference sequence). Trimming removed 3 bases from V and 8 bases from J, with 13 bases in between. The CDR3 extends over 12 amino acids. CDR3: CSASLGAQGYTF. The CDR3 nucleotides read TGCAGTGCTAGTTTAGGGGCCCAAGGCTACACCTTC.

This chain connects TRBV19 to TRBJ2-5, with TRBD2 identical over 9 bases. From germline, CDR1 is LNHDA and CDR2 SQIVND (reference sequence). V lost 1 base, J lost 5 bases, and 5 bases stayed unmatched. This CDR3 is built from 15 residues. The DNA for the CDR3 is TGTGCCAGTAGTATAGTAGCGGGAGTGAGGGAGACCCAGTACTTC. It encodes CASSIVAGVRETQYF. Supplemented by reference TRBV19 and TRBJ2-5, the full variable domain reads DGGITQSPKYLFRKEGQNVTLSCEQNLNHDAMYWYRQDPGQGLRLIYYSQIVNDFQKGDIAEGYSVSREKKESFPLTVTSAQKNPTAFYLCASSIVAGVRETQYFGPGTRLLVL.

The chain employs TRBV7-2 and TRBJ2-3, with 15 bases fitting TRBD2. Looked up from germline, CDR1 is SGHTA and CDR2 is FQGNSA. V was pared by 0 bases and J by 5 bases, with 3 bases of the junction left unmatched. The CDR3 sequence is 17 residues long. CDR3 in amino acids: CASSLAGLAGGGDTQYF. The CDR3 DNA follows: TGTGCCAGCAGCTTAGCGGGACTAGCGGGGGGAGGAGATACGCAGTATTTT.

The chain carries TRBV15 and TRBJ1-1; a weak D match, TRBD1 (6 bases). Trimming removed 1 base at V and 10 bases at J, with 7 bases between. The V gene's germline CDR1 is LNHNV and CDR2 YYDKDF (reference sequence). The CDR3 runs 11 residues. CDR3 protein: CATSRAGVAFF. For the CDR3, the DNA is TGTGCCACCAGCAGAGCAGGGGTAGCTTTCTTT.

This chain joins TRBV28 and TRBJ2-3, with TRBD1 matching over 8 bases. V was clipped by 4 bases and J by 2 bases; unmatched bases: 8. The CDR3 sequence is 16 residues long. Germline assignment: CDR1 MDHEN and CDR2 SYDVKM. This chain's CDR3 is CASSSPGGGHTDTQYF. CDR3 DNA: TGTGCCAGCAGTTCCCCAGGGGGCGGCCACACAGATACGCAGTATTTT.

The CDR3 protein is CASSLVGAAKNIQYF. The CDR3 nucleotides read TGCGCCAGCAGCTTGGTAGGGGCCGCCAAAAACATTCAGTACTTC. This sequence joins TRBV5-1 and TRBJ2-4; tentatively, D is TRBD1 (5 bases). The CDR3 has 15 amino acids. V lost 0 bases, J lost 1 base, and 8 bases lay in between. Germline assignment: CDR1 SGHRS and CDR2 YFSETQ.

The chain combines TRBV2 with TRBJ1-6; 10 bases are a match to TRBD1. The CDR3 is made up of 16 amino acids. V lost 5 bases, J lost 6 bases, and 7 bases stayed unmatched. Germline V gene sequence: CDR1 SNHLY, CDR2 FYNNEI. The CDR3 coding sequence is TGTGCCAGCAGTAGCAGGACAGGGGGAACTAATTCACCCCTCCACTTT. This sequence encodes CASSSRTGGTNSPLHF.

CDR3 protein: CASTLTGSLRNEQFF. The CDR3 nucleotides read TGTGCCAGCACCTTGACAGGGAGCCTACGGAATGAGCAGTTCTTC. The genes are TRBV7-2 and TRBJ2-1; 7 bases match TRBD1. Germline V lookup: CDR1 SGHTA, CDR2 FQGNSA. V dropped 7 bases and J dropped 7; count of bases not matched to a gene: 13. This CDR3 spans 15 amino acids.

The chain couples TRBV7-2 to TRBJ2-1; maybe TRBD1 (6 bases). Trimming took 4 bases from V and 7 from J, leaving 11 bases between them. Germline CDR1 SGHTA, CDR2 FQGNSA. The CDR3 has 13 residues. The CDR3 DNA follows: TGTGCCAGCAGCTCTTTTAGGGGGAATGAGCAGTTCTTC. This translates into CASSSFRGNEQFF.

The rearrangement uses TRBV5-6 and TRBJ2-2; possible D gene TRBD2, 6 bases. Trimming took off 0 bases at V and 7 bases at J, with 13 bases between the two ends. The CDR3 is made up of 15 amino acids. CDR1 SGHDT and CDR2 YYEEEE come from the germline V gene. The CDR3 is CASSLGRGKGGELFF. CDR3 DNA: TGTGCCAGCAGCTTGGGGCGGGGAAAAGGCGGGGAGCTGTTTTTT.

The V and J genes are TRBV24-1 and TRBJ2-1; D is unclear. V was cut by 6 bases and J by 6 bases, with 11 bases left in between. This CDR3 is built from 13 residues. CDR1 and CDR2 (germline): KGHDR, SFDVKD. The CDR3 coding sequence is TGTGCCACCAGTAAGACTGAGAGCAATGAGCAGTTCTTC. This gives the protein CATSKTESNEQFF.

The genes are TRBV3-1 (or the pseudogene TRBV3-2) and TRBJ2-3; maybe TRBD1 (6 bases). Trimming took off 3 bases at V and 2 bases at J, with 15 bases between the two ends. The germline gives CDR1 LGHDT, CDR2 YNNKEL (reference sequence). The CDR3 is 16 residues long. The CDR3 loop reads CASSQGASRATDTQYF. CDR3 DNA sequence: TGTGCCAGCAGCCAGGGGGCTAGCCGGGCCACAGATACGCAGTATTTT.

V usage is TRBV10-1 and J usage is TRBJ2-3, with D tentatively TRBD2 (5 bases). Germline CDR1 reads WNHNN; CDR2 reads SYGVQD (reference sequence). The CDR3 has 14 residues. Trimming removed 3 bases at V and 4 bases at J, with 11 bases between. This chain's CDR3 is CASSDEGGPDTQYF. In DNA form, the CDR3 reads TGCGCCAGCAGTGATGAGGGTGGCCCAGATACGCAGTATTTT.

The J gene is TRBJ2-1, the V gene TRBV29-1, with 7 bases lining up with TRBD1. The germline V gene encodes CDR1 SQVTM and CDR2 ANQGSEA. The CDR3 runs to 15 residues. J gave up 3 bases and V 1 base, and 6 bases lay outside the gene matches. The CDR3 coding sequence is TGCAGCGTTGAAGGACAGGGAATAGGCTACAATGAGCAGTTCTTC. It specifies CSVEGQGIGYNEQFF.

This clone appeared many times. This sequence joins TRBV6-2 or TRBV6-3 and TRBJ2-3; D is unclear. The germline CDR1 and CDR2 sequences are MNHEY and SVGEGT. V dropped 3 bases and J dropped 7 bases, with 8 bases sitting between them. The CDR3 extends over 12 amino acids. CDR3 DNA sequence: TGTGCCAGCAGTTATGAGCGATATACGCAGTATTTT. Amino acids: CASSYERYTQYF.

This chain joins TRBV6-6 and TRBJ1-4, with TRBD1 as a possible D gene (5 bases). Germline V lookup: CDR1 MNHNY, CDR2 SVGAGI (reference sequence). The V end was cut by 2 bases, the J end by 8 bases, with 12 bases between. The CDR3 runs 14 residues. The CDR3 DNA is TGTGCCAGCAGTTACGTGTCGGGGGGAGAAAAACTGTTTTTT. It codes for CASSYVSGGEKLFF.

The CDR3 reads CASSGTGATNEKLFF. DNA for the CDR3: TGTGCCAGCAGCGGGACAGGGGCAACTAATGAAAAACTGTTTTTT. This chain uses TRBV7-9 with TRBJ1-4, with 10 bases lining up with TRBD1. With V trimmed by 5 bases and J by 0 bases, 0 bases remained unmatched. Germline V gene sequence: CDR1 SEHNR, CDR2 FQNEAQ (reference sequence). The CDR3 sequence is 15 residues long. Full variable domain (missing parts from reference TRBV7-9 and TRBJ1-4): DTGVSQNPRHKITKRGQNVTFRCDPISEHNRLYWYRQTLGQGPEFLTYFQNEAQLEKSRLLSDRFSAERPKGSFSTLEIQRTEQGDSAMYLCASSGTGATNEKLFFGSGTQLSVL.

The chain recombines TRBV7-9 with TRBJ1-5; 7 bases are a match to TRBD1. V was pared by 8 bases and J by 4 bases, with 2 bases of the junction left unmatched. The V gene's germline CDR1 is SEHNR and CDR2 FQNEAQ (reference sequence). The CDR3 is made up of 12 amino acids. DNA of the CDR3: TGTGCCAGCTCAGGGGGGAATCAGCCCCAGCATTTT. Its protein is CASSGGNQPQHF. The full variable domain, rest sourced from reference TRBV7-9 and TRBJ1-5, is DTGVSQNPRHKITKRGQNVTFRCDPISEHNRLYWYRQTLGQGPEFLTYFQNEAQLEKSRLLSDRFSAERPKGSFSTLEIQRTEQGDSAMYLCASSGGNQPQHFGDGTRLSIL.